There are a few counts of the clone carrying this T cell receptor beta chain. The antigen is not known. The CDR3 sequence is 15 residues long. CDR1 and CDR2 (germline): MNHEY, SVGAGI. Trimming took 7 bases from V and 4 from J, leaving 17 bases between them. The sample originates from a study of human T cells and chemical hapten exposure. Study observations and caveats: Controls formed significantly fewer large CDR3 similarity clusters than expanded TCRs did. Because all patients had alopecia, their immune responses might differ from healthy ones.

TCRdb called the RACE reads again in MiXCR, with one record for every CDR3 protein. The table shows approximately 80,000 distinct CDR3 sequences, with around 10% occurring only once. Time point denoted: patch test 1, 2 weeks after DPC sensitization. Treatment in this sample: therapeutic diphenylcyclopropenone sensitization with weekly scalp DPC. The chain carries TRBV6-5 and TRBJ1-3; the D gene is possibly TRBD1 (5 bases). The source of this sequence is a woman aged 50 to 65 with alopecia areata. Some clones in this sample may be carry-over from other donors' samples. Sequenced material: whole blood, taken in connection with sensitization to the hapten diphenylcyclopropenone (DPC). CDR3 loop: CASTQGATLGNTIYF. CDR3 in DNA: TGTGCCAGCACTCAGGGTGCGACGTTGGGAAACACCATATATTTT.